This T cell receptor (beta chain) was sequenced in a study of blood T cell repertoires in COVID-19. Study as a whole: The United States, Italy and Spain provided the acute and convalescent COVID-19 samples. PBMCs, B-cell-depleted T cells, or T cells were the source of the cDNA or gDNA that made up the material.

Assay used: immunoSEQ multiplex PCR; TCRdb lists only in-frame clones, some missing. Of about 230,000 clones detected, roughly 82% appear once; the ten largest clones hold about 2.3%. This CDR3 has 14 residues. With 7 bases removed from V and 6 bases from J, the gap between germline ends came to 16 bases. CDR1 is MNHNY and CDR2 is SVGAGI in the germline V gene (reference sequence). The sequence was collected from a man between 40 and 49 years old who had recovered from COVID-19. The V gene is TRBV6-6, the J gene TRBJ1-5; D perhaps matches TRBD1 (6 bases). Sequencing used peripheral blood. The CDR3 nucleotides read TGTGCCAGCACTTCCCAGGGGACGGGTCAGCCCCAGCATTTT. It codes for CASTSQGTGQPQHF.